Listed here are 4 T cell receptor beta chains from one sample, sequenced in a study of tissue T cells after allogeneic stem cell transplantation. Stated time point: mouse harvest day 7 after allogeneic transplant. The graft held 10^6 splenic CD5+ T cells and 10^7 T-cell-depleted bone marrow cells. Sequencing used immunoSEQ multiplex PCR; TCRdb keeps in-frame clones, though not all of them. The sample holds roughly 6,600 clones, less than 60% seen once. Sequenced material: lymph node tissue. The receptors were sampled from a female BALB/c mouse given C57BL/6 T cells with graft-versus-host disease after an allogeneic hematopoietic cell transplant.

Remarks on this clone: Germline and genes: mouse. The missing CDR3 end, 1 residue past where the read stops, is filled in from the germline J gene. V and J are TRBV19 and TRBJ2-1; TRBD2 agrees at 8 bases. This CDR3 has 14 residues. V was clipped by 1 base and J by 5 bases; unmatched bases: 2. Germline CDR1 FNHDT, CDR2 SITEND (reference sequence). CDR3 DNA (partial): TGTGCCAGCAGTATATCTGGGGGGCATGCTGAGCAGTTC. This codes for CASSISGGHAEQF. The whole CDR3 sequence is CASSISGGHAEQFF.

This clone turned up a few times. The genes are named according to mouse. The CDR3 is cut off 1 residue early in the read; its end comes from the germline J gene. This chain uses TRBV13-2 with TRBJ2-3, with a weak D call TRBD1 (5 bases). The V and J ends lost 1 base and 3 bases respectively, with 9 bases between them. Germline V gene data show CDR1 as NNHNN and CDR2 as SYGAGS (reference sequence). The CDR3 is 14 residues long. CDR3 DNA, as far as it was read: TGTGCCAGCGGTGATCGGCAGGGAGCAGAAACGCTGTAT. It specifies CASGDRQGAETLY. Given in full, the CDR3 is CASGDRQGAETLYF.

About this clone itself: The germline and genes are mouse ones. The observed sequence ends 1 residue before the CDR3 terminus, with the missing tail filled in from the germline J gene. The chain carries TRBV13-3 and TRBJ2-5; D tentatively reads TRBD1 or TRBD2 (5 bases each). In germline, CDR1 is NNHDY, CDR2 SYVADS. CDR3 length equals 13 residues. V lost 5 bases, J lost 1 base, and 8 bases lay in between. The CDR3 bases that were read are TGTGCCAGCAGCCGGGACCACCAAGACACCCAGTAC. Protein: CASSRDHQDTQY. The whole CDR3 is CASSRDHQDTQYF.

A word on this clone: Any gene name here is a mouse gene name. The read halts 1 residue ahead of the CDR3 end, with the missing end drawn from the germline J gene. The chain uses TRBV15 and TRBJ2-5; 10 bases are shared with TRBD1. CDR1 and CDR2 (germline): SGHND, FRSKSL. Trimming took 5 bases from V and 0 from J; bases not matched to a gene: 2. The CDR3 runs 15 residues. The CDR3 spells CASSPGQGNQDTQYF. CDR3 DNA, as far as it was read: TGTGCCAGCAGTCCGGGACAGGGGAACCAAGACACCCAGTAC.